Shown below are 10 T cell receptor beta chains from a single sample sequenced in a study of shared clonotypes between healthy human individuals. TCRdb keeps only in-frame clones here, not all; method: immunoSEQ multiplex PCR. In the table there are approximately 1,500,000 clones, approximately 98% of which are singletons. The sample comprised naive CD4+ T cells sorted from blood. This sample's subset: CD45RA+ positively selected. Receptors originate from a young man in good health.

The chain recombines TRBV5-4 with TRBJ1-4, with D maybe TRBD1 (5 bases). CDR1 SGHNT and CDR2 YYREEE come from the germline V gene (reference sequence). V lost 4 bases and J 6 bases, leaving 13 bases between the germline ends. The CDR3 sequence is 14 residues long. The CDR3 loop reads CASSTTEYHEKLFF. CDR3 coding DNA: TGTGCCAGCAGCACGACAGAGTACCATGAAAAACTGTTTTTT.

The V gene is TRBV2, the J gene TRBJ2-1; TRBD2 agrees at 10 bases. The CDR3 totals 16 residues. Germline V gives CDR1 SNHLY, CDR2 FYNNEI. Trimming at V came to 6 bases and at J to 1 base, leaving 6 bases not matched to a gene. The CDR3 region has the DNA TGTGCCAGCAGCCGCGGACTAGCGGCATCCTACAATGAGCAGTTCTTC. This sequence encodes CASSRGLAASYNEQFF.

The CDR3 loop reads CASSPKDPGNTIYF. The CDR3, as DNA: TGTGCCAGCTCACCGAAGGATCCTGGAAACACCATATATTTT. The gene calls are TRBV18 and TRBJ1-3, with D uncertain. CDR3 length: 14 residues. V dropped 3 bases and J dropped 2 bases, with 8 bases sitting between them. Germline values: CDR1 KGHSH, CDR2 LQKENI.

V usage is TRBV18 and J usage is TRBJ2-1; 8 bases are shared with TRBD2. CDR1 KGHSH and CDR2 LQKENI come from the germline V gene. The V segment lost 2 bases and the J segment 7 bases; nucleotides outside the gene matches: 7. CDR3 length: 15 residues. This CDR3 is CASSPAGGSFNEQFF. The CDR3 nucleotides are TGTGCCAGCTCACCAGCGGGAGGATCTTTTAATGAGCAGTTCTTC.

The chain uses TRBV27 and TRBJ2-4; TRBD2 matches at 7 bases. CDR1 is MNHEY and CDR2 is SMNVEV in the germline V gene (reference sequence). The trim removed 7 bases at V and 2 bases at J, leaving 11 bases unmatched. CDR3 size: 16 residues. The CDR3 protein is CASKLRAGVTKNIQYF. The CDR3 bases are TGTGCCAGCAAACTTCGGGCGGGAGTAACCAAAAACATTCAGTACTTC.

The chain employs TRBV9 and TRBJ2-4; 9 nucleotides match TRBD2. Germline V lookup: CDR1 SGDLS, CDR2 YYNGEE. Trimming removed 5 bases from V and 0 bases from J; junction bases left unmatched: 18. The CDR3 is 20 residues long. The CDR3 nucleotides are TGTGCCAGCAGTGGAAGGGGGCTAGCGGGAAATCCGCTAGCCAAAAACATTCAGTACTTC. It specifies CASSGRGLAGNPLAKNIQYF.

The chain employs TRBV4-2 and TRBJ2-1; the match to TRBD2 covers 10 bases. The CDR3 is made up of 16 amino acids. Trimming took 0 bases from V and 5 from J; bases not matched to a gene: 4. Germline V gene data show CDR1 as LGHNA and CDR2 as YNFKEQ. CDR3 in DNA: TGTGCCAGCAGCCAAGATCGCCTAGCGGGGGACAATGAGCAGTTCTTC. This gives the protein CASSQDRLAGDNEQFF.

CDR3 in amino acids: CASSYTTGATEAFF. The CDR3 DNA reads TGTGCCAGCAGCTATACGACAGGTGCCACTGAAGCTTTCTTT. This sequence joins TRBV9 and TRBJ1-1, with a possible D match to TRBD1 (6 bases). V lost 4 bases to trimming and J lost 4 bases, with 14 bases between them. This CDR3 contains 14 residues. From germline, CDR1 is SGDLS and CDR2 YYNGEE.

CDR3 amino acids: CASSLGRGALASYEQYF. In DNA, the CDR3 is TGCGCCAGCAGCTTGGGGCGGGGGGCGCTTGCCTCCTACGAGCAGTACTTC. The V gene is TRBV5-1, the J gene TRBJ2-7; 8 bases agree with TRBD2. The CDR3 consists of 17 residues. The V segment lost 0 bases and the J segment 0 bases; nucleotides outside the gene matches: 8. The germline V gene encodes CDR1 SGHRS and CDR2 YFSETQ.

The chain carries TRBV5-4 and TRBJ2-4; TRBD1 matches 8 bases. V lost 3 bases to trimming and J lost 3 bases; unmatched junction nucleotides: 5. Per germline, CDR1 SGHNT and CDR2 YYREEE (reference sequence). CDR3 length: 15 residues. In DNA form, the CDR3 reads TGTGCCAGCAGCTACCAGGGGGCTGGCAAAAACATTCAGTACTTC. Its protein is CASSYQGAGKNIQYF.